This T cell receptor (beta chain) was obtained from a study of T cell repertoires in cytomegalovirus infection. Overall study context: Based on public TCR beta signatures, there were indications of CMV infection and of a matching HLA type. General study results and limits: Pooled public TCR beta family frequency picked out CMV carriers with the relevant HLA. It was HLA-C-restricted CMV-specific TCR beta clonotypes that dominated the response ex vivo.

This clonotype has a count of ten or more. Its target is unknown. Trimming removed 3 bases at V and 7 bases at J, with 13 bases between. The CDR3 sequence is 13 residues long. TCRdb re-derived calls from the reads in MiXCR, one entry per CDR3 protein. This table holds fewer than 200,000 distinct CDR3 sequences, roughly 9% found once. The clonotype originates from a human donor in good health (CMV status not recorded). Some clones in this sample may be carry-over from other donors' samples. Sequences were obtained from PBMCs. The chain is built from TRBV12-3 or TRBV12-4 and TRBJ2-7, with D possibly matching TRBD1 (6 bases). CDR3: CASSFAGAGEQYF. In DNA, the CDR3 is TGTGCCAGCAGTTTTGCAGGGGCGGGTGAGCAGTACTTC.